A selection of T cell receptor beta chains follows, all from one sample in a study of blood T cell repertoires in COVID-19. This table comes from immunoSEQ multiplex PCR, and its TCRdb copy is limited to in-frame clones, with some not included. The data hold about 89,000 clones, with 65% to 85% observed a single time. Sequencing was performed on peripheral blood. These receptors originate from a man between 65 and 85 years old with COVID-19, enrolled during active disease. The CDR3 runs from the conserved cysteine through the conserved F or W. The order of the fields is CDR3 DNA, CDR3 protein, clone size, V gene, J gene, D gene. D genes are given only for firm matches. A clone size is listed for some rows: how often the clone was seen (once, few, many), or a class if it is expanded.

cdr3_nt: TGTGCCAGCAGCCAAGGTCTAAAGCAGTACTTC
cdr3_aa: CASSQGLKQYF
clone_size: -
v_call: TRBV3-1/TRBV3-2
j_call: TRBJ2-7
d_call: -

cdr3_nt: TGTGCCAGCAGTGAAACAGGGACCTATGGCTACACCTTC
cdr3_aa: CASSETGTYGYTF
clone_size: -
v_call: TRBV6-1
j_call: TRBJ1-2
d_call: -

cdr3_nt: TGTGCCAGTGGACCGGGACAGGGTAGAGAGACCCAGTACTTC
cdr3_aa: CASGPGQGRETQYF
clone_size: -
v_call: TRBV19
j_call: TRBJ2-5
d_call: TRBD1

cdr3_nt: TGTGCCACCTACGGAGGCTCCTACAATGAGCAGTTCTTC
cdr3_aa: CATYGGSYNEQFF
clone_size: -
v_call: TRBV28
j_call: TRBJ2-1
d_call: -

cdr3_nt: TGTGCCATCAGTGAGGAACGACAGGGGGCCATCTATGGCTACACCTTC
cdr3_aa: CAISEERQGAIYGYTF
clone_size: -
v_call: TRBV10-3
j_call: TRBJ1-2
d_call: TRBD1

cdr3_nt: TGTGCCAGCGGTAGGAGTGGGTTTGGTGGTAGCGGCTACACCTTC
cdr3_aa: CASGRSGFGGSGYTF
clone_size: few
v_call: TRBV14
j_call: TRBJ1-2
d_call: -

cdr3_nt: TGTGCCAGCAGCTTAGTGAAAGCACAGGGACCCCTCCACTTT
cdr3_aa: CASSLVKAQGPLHF
clone_size: -
v_call: TRBV7-2
j_call: TRBJ1-6
d_call: -

cdr3_nt: TGTGCCAGCAGCTTATGGGCTAGCGGCACCGGGGAGCTGTTTTTT
cdr3_aa: CASSLWASGTGELFF
clone_size: -
v_call: TRBV11-2
j_call: TRBJ2-2
d_call: TRBD2

cdr3_nt: TGTGCCAGCTCACCAGGAAACAGCGGGGCTTATGGCTACACCTTC
cdr3_aa: CASSPGNSGAYGYTF
clone_size: -
v_call: TRBV18
j_call: TRBJ1-2
d_call: -

cdr3_nt: TGTGCCAGCAGCCACGGGACTGGTAAAGAGACCCAGTACTTC
cdr3_aa: CASSHGTGKETQYF
clone_size: -
v_call: TRBV5-4
j_call: TRBJ2-5
d_call: -

cdr3_nt: TGCGCCAGCAGCCAAGAAAAGCGGGCCGGGGAGCTGTTTTTT
cdr3_aa: CASSQEKRAGELFF
clone_size: -
v_call: TRBV4-3
j_call: TRBJ2-2
d_call: -

cdr3_nt: TGTGCCAGCAGCCCTCGGGGGACAGGGAACACAGATACGCAGTATTTT
cdr3_aa: CASSPRGTGNTDTQYF
clone_size: -
v_call: TRBV27
j_call: TRBJ2-3
d_call: TRBD1

cdr3_nt: TGTGCCAGCAGGTACCGGGACAGCACAATTCAGCCCCAGCATTTT
cdr3_aa: CASRYRDSTIQPQHF
clone_size: -
v_call: TRBV2
j_call: TRBJ1-5
d_call: TRBD1

cdr3_nt: TGTGCCAGCAGTTACAGGCAGGGTTACAATGAGCAGTTCTTC
cdr3_aa: CASSYRQGYNEQFF
clone_size: -
v_call: TRBV6-5
j_call: TRBJ2-1
d_call: -

cdr3_nt: TGCGCCAGCAGTGGCGGGGGGGCCTACAATGAGCAGTTCTTC
cdr3_aa: CASSGGGAYNEQFF
clone_size: -
v_call: TRBV5-1
j_call: TRBJ2-1
d_call: TRBD2

cdr3_nt: TGTGCCAGCAGCCCGACGGGATACGAGCAGTACTTC
cdr3_aa: CASSPTGYEQYF
clone_size: -
v_call: TRBV7-9
j_call: TRBJ2-7
d_call: -

cdr3_nt: TGTGCCAGCAGCGCGAGCCCGGAGTGGCAAGGTGAAGCTTTCTTT
cdr3_aa: CASSASPEWQGEAFF
clone_size: once
v_call: TRBV9
j_call: TRBJ1-1
d_call: -

cdr3_nt: TGTGCCAGCAGCTTTGGGCCGAACACCGGGGAGCTGTTTTTT
cdr3_aa: CASSFGPNTGELFF
clone_size: few
v_call: TRBV7-3
j_call: TRBJ2-2
d_call: -

cdr3_nt: TGTGCCAGCAGCCCCATCGGGGAGGGGGGAGGCAACACTGAAGCTTTCTTT
cdr3_aa: CASSPIGEGGGNTEAFF
clone_size: -
v_call: TRBV5-4
j_call: TRBJ1-1
d_call: -

cdr3_nt: TGTGCCAGCAGCGATTCAAAGCGGGCCAGCCGACATACGCAGTATTTT
cdr3_aa: CASSDSKRASRHTQYF
clone_size: few
v_call: TRBV11-3
j_call: TRBJ2-3
d_call: -

cdr3_nt: TGTGCCAGCAGCCGGGGGAGCTCCTACAATGAGCAGTTCTTC
cdr3_aa: CASSRGSSYNEQFF
clone_size: once
v_call: TRBV9
j_call: TRBJ2-1
d_call: -

cdr3_nt: TGCGCCAGCAGCCAAGATCAGGCCTATGGCTACACCTTC
cdr3_aa: CASSQDQAYGYTF
clone_size: -
v_call: TRBV4-3
j_call: TRBJ1-2
d_call: -

cdr3_nt: TGTGCCATCAGTGGAAAGGGAGGGGATGAGCAGTTCTTC
cdr3_aa: CAISGKGGDEQFF
clone_size: -
v_call: TRBV10-3
j_call: TRBJ2-1
d_call: TRBD2

cdr3_nt: TGTGCCAGCTCACCTTTTCCCAGCGGGGGGGCCTATGAGCAGTTCTTC
cdr3_aa: CASSPFPSGGAYEQFF
clone_size: -
v_call: TRBV18
j_call: TRBJ2-1
d_call: TRBD2

cdr3_nt: TGTGCCAGTATTTGGGACGTCGGGGGTACTGAAGCTTTCTTT
cdr3_aa: CASIWDVGGTEAFF
clone_size: once
v_call: TRBV19
j_call: TRBJ1-1
d_call: -

cdr3_nt: TGTGCCAGCAGGACCGGGACAGGGCTTTTCTACGAGCAGTACTTC
cdr3_aa: CASRTGTGLFYEQYF
clone_size: -
v_call: TRBV6-5
j_call: TRBJ2-7
d_call: TRBD1

cdr3_nt: TGTGCCAGCAGCCCAAGACTAGCGGGGGGCACAGATACGCAGTATTTT
cdr3_aa: CASSPRLAGGTDTQYF
clone_size: -
v_call: TRBV5-4
j_call: TRBJ2-3
d_call: TRBD2

cdr3_nt: TGTGCCAGTAGACCCAACCAAGGGGGCGCTCGGACCGGGGAGCTGTTTTTT
cdr3_aa: CASRPNQGGARTGELFF
clone_size: -
v_call: TRBV19
j_call: TRBJ2-2
d_call: TRBD1

cdr3_nt: TGCAGCCTATGGAGGCTGTACGAGCAGTTCTTC
cdr3_aa: CSLWRLYEQFF
clone_size: once
v_call: TRBV29-1
j_call: TRBJ2-1
d_call: -

cdr3_nt: TGTGCCAGCAGCCCGTGGGCTGGGCACACTGAAGCTTTCTTT
cdr3_aa: CASSPWAGHTEAFF
clone_size: -
v_call: TRBV9
j_call: TRBJ1-1
d_call: -

cdr3_nt: TGTGCCAGCAGCATGGACAGGGCCAACGAGCAGTACTTC
cdr3_aa: CASSMDRANEQYF
clone_size: -
v_call: TRBV5-4
j_call: TRBJ2-7
d_call: TRBD1

cdr3_nt: TGTGCCAGCAGCTTGCTAGCGGGCTACAATGAGCAGTTCTTC
cdr3_aa: CASSLLAGYNEQFF
clone_size: -
v_call: TRBV5-6
j_call: TRBJ2-1
d_call: TRBD2

cdr3_nt: TGCAGCGTTATTCAGATTCGTGAGACCCAGTACTTC
cdr3_aa: CSVIQIRETQYF
clone_size: -
v_call: TRBV29-1
j_call: TRBJ2-5
d_call: -

cdr3_nt: TGTGCCAGCAGGTGGCGGGAGGGCCGGTACAATGAGCAGTTCTTC
cdr3_aa: CASRWREGRYNEQFF
clone_size: -
v_call: TRBV27
j_call: TRBJ2-1
d_call: TRBD2

cdr3_nt: TGTGCCAGCTATAAAGCAGGGAACTATGGCTACACCTTC
cdr3_aa: CASYKAGNYGYTF
clone_size: -
v_call: TRBV6-5
j_call: TRBJ1-2
d_call: -

cdr3_nt: TGTGCCATTTCGGCGGACATGAACACTGAAGCTTTCTTT
cdr3_aa: CAISADMNTEAFF
clone_size: -
v_call: TRBV19
j_call: TRBJ1-1
d_call: -